This T cell receptor (beta chain) was identified during a study of T cell changes during pregnancy in multiple sclerosis. Germline V gene data show CDR1 as KGHSH and CDR2 as LQKENI. Trimming at V came to 0 bases and at J to 2 bases, leaving 12 bases not matched to a gene. There are 18 residues in the CDR3. Only in-frame clones appear in the TCRdb table, and some are missing; sequencing was by immunoSEQ multiplex PCR. This sample has more than 90,000 clones, with 92% found just once. The sample in question was peripheral blood, obtained in the third trimester of pregnancy. The TCR originated in a female donor with multiple sclerosis, enrolled in a pregnancy study. This chain uses TRBV18 with TRBJ2-5, with 7 nucleotides matching TRBD2. The CDR3 DNA is TGTGCCAGCTCACCACCGCAGAGGCAAGCGGGGCGGCAAGAGACCCAGTACTTC. Amino acid sequence: CASSPPQRQAGRQETQYF.